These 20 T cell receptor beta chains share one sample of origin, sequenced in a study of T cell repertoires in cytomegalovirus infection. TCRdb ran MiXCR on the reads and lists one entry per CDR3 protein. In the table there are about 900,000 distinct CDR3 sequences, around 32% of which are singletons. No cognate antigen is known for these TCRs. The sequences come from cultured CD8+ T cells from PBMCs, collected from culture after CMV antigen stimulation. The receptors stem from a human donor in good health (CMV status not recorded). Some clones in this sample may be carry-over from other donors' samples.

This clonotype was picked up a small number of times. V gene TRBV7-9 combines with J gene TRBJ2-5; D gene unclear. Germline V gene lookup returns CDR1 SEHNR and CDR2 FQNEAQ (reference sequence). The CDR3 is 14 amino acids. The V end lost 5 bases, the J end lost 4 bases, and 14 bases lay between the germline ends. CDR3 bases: TGTGCCAGCAGCCCTGTATCCAGCGTAGAGACCCAGTACTTC. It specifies CASSPVSSVETQYF.

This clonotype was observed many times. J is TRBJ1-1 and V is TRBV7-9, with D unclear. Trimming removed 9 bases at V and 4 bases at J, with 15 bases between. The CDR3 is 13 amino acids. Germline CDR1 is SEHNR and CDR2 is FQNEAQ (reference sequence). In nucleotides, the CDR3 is TGTGCCAGTAAAAAGCAGGCAGGCACTGAAGCTTTCTTT. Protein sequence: CASKKQAGTEAFF.

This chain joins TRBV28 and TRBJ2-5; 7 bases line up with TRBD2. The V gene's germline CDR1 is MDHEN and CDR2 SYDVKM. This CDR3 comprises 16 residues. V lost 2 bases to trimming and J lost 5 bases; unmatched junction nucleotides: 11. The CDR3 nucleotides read TGTGCCAGCAGTTTACTTTGGGTGGGGGGGAAGGAGACCCAGTACTTC. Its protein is CASSLLWVGGKETQYF.

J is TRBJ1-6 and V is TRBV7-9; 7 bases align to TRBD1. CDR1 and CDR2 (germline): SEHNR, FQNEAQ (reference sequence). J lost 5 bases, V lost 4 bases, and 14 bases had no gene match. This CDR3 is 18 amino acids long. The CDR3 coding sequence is TGTGCCAGCAGCTCGTCAGGACAGGTCCATCGTAATAATTCACCCCTCCACTTT. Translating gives CASSSSGQVHRNNSPLHF.

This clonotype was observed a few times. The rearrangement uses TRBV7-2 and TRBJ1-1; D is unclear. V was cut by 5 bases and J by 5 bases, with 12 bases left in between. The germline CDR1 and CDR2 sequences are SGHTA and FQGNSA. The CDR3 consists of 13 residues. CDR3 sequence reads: CASSPFVGTEAFF. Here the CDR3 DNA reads TGTGCCAGCAGCCCGTTCGTGGGTACTGAAGCTTTCTTT.

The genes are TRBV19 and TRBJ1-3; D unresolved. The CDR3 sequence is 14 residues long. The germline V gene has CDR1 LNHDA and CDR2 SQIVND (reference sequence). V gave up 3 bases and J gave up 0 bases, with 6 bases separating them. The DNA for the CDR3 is TGTGCCAGTAGTATCGGGAGCTCTGGAAACACCATATATTTT. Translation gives CASSIGSSGNTIYF.

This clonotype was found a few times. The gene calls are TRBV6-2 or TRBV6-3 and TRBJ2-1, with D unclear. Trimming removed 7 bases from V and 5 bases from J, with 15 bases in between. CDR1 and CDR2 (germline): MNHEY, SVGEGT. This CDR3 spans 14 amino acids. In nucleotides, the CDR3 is TGTGCCAGCAATACAGAAAAAATCCACAATGAGCAGTTCTTC. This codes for CASNTEKIHNEQFF.

CDR3 bases: TGTGCCAGCAGTGACTCTAGGTTAGATACGCAGTATTTT. Translation: CASSDSRLDTQYF. The chain employs TRBV6-4 and TRBJ2-3; D uncertain. V lost 0 bases and J lost 5, with 6 bases in between. Per the germline V gene, CDR1 is MRHNA and CDR2 is SNTAGT. CDR3 length: 13 amino acids.

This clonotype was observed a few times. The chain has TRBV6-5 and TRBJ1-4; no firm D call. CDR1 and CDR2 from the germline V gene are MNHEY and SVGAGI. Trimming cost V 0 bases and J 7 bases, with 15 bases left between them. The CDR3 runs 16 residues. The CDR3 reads CASSYSLGFMGEKLFF. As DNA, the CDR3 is TGTGCCAGCAGTTACTCCCTCGGCTTTATGGGTGAAAAACTGTTTTTT.

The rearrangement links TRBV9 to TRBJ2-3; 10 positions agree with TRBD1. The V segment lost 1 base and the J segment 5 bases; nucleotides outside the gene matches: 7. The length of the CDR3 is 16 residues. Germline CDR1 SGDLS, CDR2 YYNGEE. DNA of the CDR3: TGTGCCAGCAGCGTACCCAGACAGGGGGCGGAAGATACGCAGTATTTT. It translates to CASSVPRQGAEDTQYF. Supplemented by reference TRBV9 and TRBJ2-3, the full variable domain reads DSGVTQTPKHLITATGQRVTLRCSPRSGDLSVYWYQQSLDQGLQFLIQYYNGEERAKGNILERFSAQQFPDLHSELNLSSLELGDSALYFCASSVPRQGAEDTQYFGPGTRLTVL.

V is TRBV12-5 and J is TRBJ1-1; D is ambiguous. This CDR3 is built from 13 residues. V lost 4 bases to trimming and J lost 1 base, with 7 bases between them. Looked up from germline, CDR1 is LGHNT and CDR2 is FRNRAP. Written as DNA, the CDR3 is TGTGCTAGTGGTTGGGCGGGGAACACTGAAGCTTTCTTT. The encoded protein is CASGWAGNTEAFF.

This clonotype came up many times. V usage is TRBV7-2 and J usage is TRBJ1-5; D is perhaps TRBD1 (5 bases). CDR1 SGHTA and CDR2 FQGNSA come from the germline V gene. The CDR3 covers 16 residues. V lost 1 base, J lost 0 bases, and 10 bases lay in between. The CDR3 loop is CASSLVGGNSNQPQHF. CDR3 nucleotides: TGTGCCAGCAGCTTAGTTGGGGGGAATAGCAATCAGCCCCAGCATTTT.

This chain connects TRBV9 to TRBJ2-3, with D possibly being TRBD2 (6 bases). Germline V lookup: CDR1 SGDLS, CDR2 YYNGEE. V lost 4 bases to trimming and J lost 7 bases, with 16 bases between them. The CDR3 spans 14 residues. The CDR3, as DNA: TGTGCCAGCAGCCCCCACCCGGAGGGAAATACGCAGTATTTT. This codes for CASSPHPEGNTQYF.

This CDR3 reads CASSLDSRVRSTDTQYF. CDR3 DNA sequence: TGTGCCAGCAGCTTAGATTCGAGGGTCCGCAGCACAGATACGCAGTATTTT. The rearrangement links TRBV11-3 to TRBJ2-3; D might be TRBD2 (5 bases). The CDR3 is made up of 17 amino acids. V gave up 0 bases and J gave up 0 bases, with 13 bases separating them. Germline values: CDR1 SGHNT, CDR2 YENEEA.

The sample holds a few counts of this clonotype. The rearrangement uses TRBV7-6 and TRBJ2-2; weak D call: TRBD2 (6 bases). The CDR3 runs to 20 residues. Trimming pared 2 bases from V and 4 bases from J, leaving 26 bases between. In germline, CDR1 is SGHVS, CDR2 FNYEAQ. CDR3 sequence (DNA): TGTGCCAGCAGCTTATGGGCAGGGCCCCAGAATCTCGGGAGCACCGGGGAGCTGTTTTTT. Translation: CASSLWAGPQNLGSTGELFF.

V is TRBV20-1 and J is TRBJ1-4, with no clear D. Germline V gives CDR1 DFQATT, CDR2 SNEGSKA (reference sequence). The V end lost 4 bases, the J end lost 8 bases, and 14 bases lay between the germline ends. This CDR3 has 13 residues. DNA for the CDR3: TGCAGTGCTACCACTAAAGAGGGAGAAAAACTGTTTTTT. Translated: CSATTKEGEKLFF.

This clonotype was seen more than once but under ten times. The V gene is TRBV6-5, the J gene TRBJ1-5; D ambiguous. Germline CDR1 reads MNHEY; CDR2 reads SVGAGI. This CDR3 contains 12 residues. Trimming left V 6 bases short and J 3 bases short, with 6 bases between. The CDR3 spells CASRAPNQPQHF. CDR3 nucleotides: TGTGCCAGCAGGGCACCCAATCAGCCCCAGCATTTT.

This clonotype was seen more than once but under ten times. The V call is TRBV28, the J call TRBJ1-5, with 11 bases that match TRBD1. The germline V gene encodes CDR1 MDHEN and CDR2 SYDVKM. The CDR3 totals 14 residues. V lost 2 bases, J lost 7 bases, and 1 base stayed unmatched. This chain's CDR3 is CASSLRTGGQPQHF. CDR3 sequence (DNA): TGTGCCAGCAGTTTAAGGACAGGGGGCCAGCCCCAGCATTTT.

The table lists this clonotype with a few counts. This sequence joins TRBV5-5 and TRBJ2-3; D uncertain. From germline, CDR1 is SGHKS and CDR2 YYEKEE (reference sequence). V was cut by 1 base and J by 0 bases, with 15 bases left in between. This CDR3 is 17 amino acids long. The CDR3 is CASSLSSRHTSTDTQYF. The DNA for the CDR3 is TGTGCCAGCAGCTTGTCGAGCCGACACACTAGCACAGATACGCAGTATTTT. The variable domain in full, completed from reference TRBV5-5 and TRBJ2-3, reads DAGVTQSPTHLIKTRGQQVTLRCSPISGHKSVSWYQQVLGQGPQFIFQYYEKEERGRGNFPDRFSARQFPNYSSELNVNALLLGDSALYLCASSLSSRHTSTDTQYFGPGTRLTVL.

CDR3 amino acids: CASSQDLRGATTDTQYF. The CDR3 DNA is TGCGCCAGCAGCCAAGATCTGAGGGGCGCGACCACAGATACGCAGTATTTT. The chain couples TRBV4-1 to TRBJ2-3, with D possibly being TRBD1 or TRBD2 (5 bases each). CDR3 length equals 17 residues. The V gene lost 0 bases and the J gene lost 2 bases, with 15 bases spanning the gap. Germline V CDR1 and CDR2: MGHRA, YSYEKL.